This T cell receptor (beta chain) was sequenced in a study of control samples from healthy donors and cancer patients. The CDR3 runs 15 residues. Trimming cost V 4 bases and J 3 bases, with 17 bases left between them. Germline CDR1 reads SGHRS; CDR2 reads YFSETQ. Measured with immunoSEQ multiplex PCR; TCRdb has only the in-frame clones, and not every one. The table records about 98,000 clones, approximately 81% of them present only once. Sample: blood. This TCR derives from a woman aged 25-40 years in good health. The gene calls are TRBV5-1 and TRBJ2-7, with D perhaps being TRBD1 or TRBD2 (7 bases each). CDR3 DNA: TGCGCCAGCAGCCTGGGGGGGACAGTAGACTACGAGCAGTACTTC. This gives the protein CASSLGGTVDYEQYF. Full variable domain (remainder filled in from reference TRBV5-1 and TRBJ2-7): KAGVTQTPRYLIKTRGQQVTLSCSPISGHRSVSWYQQTPGQGLQFLFEYFSETQRNKGNFPGRFSGRQFSNSRSEMNVSTLELGDSALYLCASSLGGTVDYEQYFGPGTRLTVT.